The rows below give T cell receptor beta chains drawn from one sample of a study of blood T cells in healthy people across ages. From the 5' RACE reads, TCRdb called clonotypes with MiXCR, one entry per CDR3 protein. Among approximately 880,000 distinct CDR3 sequences listed, roughly 52% were seen once. What was sequenced was blood. Receptors originate from a man aged 30 to 45 in good health. CDR3s include the opening cysteine and the closing phenylalanine or tryptophan. The order of the fields is clone size, J gene, V gene, CDR3 length, D gene, CDR3 protein, CDR3 DNA. The D gene is left open where the match is weak. Where a row states a size, it is once, few, many or the class of an expanded clone; other rows omit it.

few | TRBJ2-7 | TRBV28 | 16 | TRBD1 | CASSLSAAGGTYEQYF | TGTGCCAGCAGTTTATCTGCGGCAGGGGGAACCTACGAGCAGTACTTC
few | TRBJ2-2 | TRBV27 | 15 | . | CASSFQGYDTGELFF | TGTGCCAGCAGTTTTCAGGGTTACGACACCGGGGAGCTGTTTTTT
. | TRBJ2-4 | TRBV28 | 18 | TRBD2 | CASSGRLAGGYRENIQYF | TGTGCCAGCAGTGGACGACTAGCGGGGGGGTACCGCGAAAACATTCAGTACTTC
. | TRBJ2-7 | TRBV28 | 15 | . | CASSSGGVTSYEQYF | TGTGCCAGCAGTTCCGGCGGGGTCACCTCCTACGAGCAGTACTTC
. | TRBJ1-6 | TRBV12-3/TRBV12-4 | 13 | . | CASGLGDNSPLHF | TGTGCCAGCGGGTTGGGCGACAATTCACCCCTCCACTTT
once | TRBJ2-5 | TRBV10-3 | 17 | TRBD2 | CAISSSGGAGGQETQYF | TGTGCCATCAGTTCTTCAGGGGGAGCGGGAGGGCAAGAGACCCAGTACTTC
. | TRBJ2-7 | TRBV4-2 | 16 | TRBD1 | CASSQGDRGFSYEQYF | TGTGCCAGCAGCCAAGGGGACAGGGGCTTTTCCTACGAGCAGTACTTC
. | TRBJ2-7 | TRBV20-1 | 13 | . | CSARRGGTYEQYF | TGCAGTGCTAGACGTGGGGGGACCTACGAGCAGTACTTC
. | TRBJ1-2 | TRBV6-1 | 15 | TRBD1 | CASSEPGQGNYGYTF | TGTGCCAGCAGTGAACCAGGACAGGGGAACTATGGCTACACCTTC
. | TRBJ2-1 | TRBV4-3 | 12 | . | CASSQLSDEQFF | TGCGCCAGCAGCCAATTGAGCGATGAGCAGTTCTTC
. | TRBJ2-1 | TRBV11-2 | 15 | . | CASSLQGIQVNEQFF | TGTGCCAGCAGCTTACAGGGGATCCAAGTGAATGAGCAGTTCTTC
few | TRBJ2-7 | TRBV28 | 13 | . | CASRFMGSYEQYF | TGTGCCAGCAGATTCATGGGCTCCTACGAGCAGTACTTC
few | TRBJ1-1 | TRBV18 | 15 | . | CASSPISQGNTEAFF | TGTGCCAGCTCACCAATCTCACAGGGGAACACTGAAGCTTTCTTT
. | TRBJ2-7 | TRBV9 | 14 | TRBD2 | CASSLGLESYEQYF | TGTGCCAGCAGTTTGGGACTAGAATCCTACGAGCAGTACTTC
. | TRBJ2-1 | TRBV29-1 | 14 | . | CSVDSGTDQETQFF | TGCAGCGTTGACAGCGGGACAGACCAAGAGACCCAGTTCTTC
. | TRBJ2-7 | TRBV4-1 | 15 | TRBD1 | CASSQTPGQAYEQYF | TGCGCCAGCAGCCAAACCCCGGGACAGGCTTACGAGCAGTACTTC
. | TRBJ2-5 | TRBV7-8 | 14 | . | CASSLVSAEETQYF | TGTGCCAGCAGCTTAGTATCAGCAGAAGAGACCCAGTACTTC
. | TRBJ1-6 | TRBV20-1 | 16 | . | CSAREVGRLGNSPLHF | TGCAGTGCTAGGGAAGTTGGGCGCTTAGGAAATTCACCCCTCCACTTT
. | TRBJ2-4 | TRBV28 | 17 | . | CASSSPSFDRNNVEQYF | TGTGCCAGCAGTTCTCCTTCCTTTGACAGGAATAACGTAGAGCAGTACTTC
few | TRBJ2-3 | TRBV4-1 | 16 | TRBD1 | CASSLGTGSSTDTQYF | TGCGCCAGCAGCCTTGGGACAGGAAGTAGCACAGATACGCAGTATTTT
few | TRBJ2-5 | TRBV12-3/TRBV12-4 | 14 | . | CASSFETGQETQYF | TGTGCCAGCAGTTTCGAAACAGGACAAGAGACCCAGTACTTC
. | TRBJ2-7 | TRBV4-3 | 15 | . | CASSQDENYSYEQYF | TGCGCCAGCAGCCAAGATGAAAACTACTCCTACGAGCAGTACTTC
. | TRBJ1-1 | TRBV7-2 | 14 | . | CASSFDRTNTEAFF | TGTGCCAGCAGTTTTGACAGGACAAACACTGAAGCTTTCTTT
few | TRBJ1-2 | TRBV4-1 | 13 | . | CASSQDGVGAYTF | TGCGCCAGCAGCCAAGATGGAGTGGGGGCTTACACCTTC
many | TRBJ2-7 | TRBV29-1 | 13 | . | CSVDIQGTYEQYF | TGCAGCGTTGACATCCAGGGTACCTACGAGCAGTACTTC
. | TRBJ2-4 | TRBV28 | 14 | TRBD2 | CASSLPSGGADQYF | TGTGCCAGCAGTTTGCCTAGCGGGGGGGCTGATCAGTACTTC
. | TRBJ2-3 | TRBV13 | 15 | TRBD2 | CASSFPGLHTDTQYF | TGTGCCAGCAGCTTTCCGGGACTACACACAGATACGCAGTATTTT
. | TRBJ2-7 | TRBV28 | 14 | . | CASSFGAPTYEQYF | TGTGCCAGCAGTTTCGGGGCGCCCACCTACGAGCAGTACTTC
. | TRBJ2-3 | TRBV4-3 | 16 | TRBD1 | CASRRNRGQRGDTQYF | TGCGCCAGCAGACGAAACAGGGGGCAAAGAGGAGATACGCAGTATTTT
many | TRBJ2-7 | TRBV4-2 | 13 | . | CASSQQPYYEQYF | TGTGCCAGCAGCCAGCAACCCTACTACGAGCAGTACTTC
few | TRBJ1-4 | TRBV3-1 | 16 | TRBD1 | CASSPWQGATNEKLFF | TGTGCCAGCAGCCCGTGGCAGGGGGCAACTAATGAAAAACTGTTTTTT
many | TRBJ2-7 | TRBV7-2 | 12 | . | CASSSVPTEQYF | TGTGCCAGCAGCTCGGTTCCTACCGAGCAGTACTTC
few | TRBJ2-5 | TRBV25-1 | 14 | TRBD1 | CASRKGAEGETQYF | TGTGCCAGCAGGAAGGGGGCAGAGGGAGAGACCCAGTACTTC
. | TRBJ2-2 | TRBV20-1 | 17 | . | CSARDPRQATNTGELFF | TGCAGTGCTAGAGATCCCCGACAGGCTACGAACACCGGGGAGCTGTTTTTT
. | TRBJ2-3 | TRBV9 | 17 | TRBD2 | CASSVVGSGGFTDTQYF | TGTGCCAGCAGCGTAGTAGGAAGCGGGGGATTCACAGATACGCAGTATTTT
few | TRBJ1-2 | TRBV9 | 16 | . | CASSVVRDEDSIGYTF | TGTGCCAGCAGCGTAGTGAGGGACGAGGACTCGATTGGCTACACCTTC
. | TRBJ2-5 | TRBV29-1 | 14 | . | CSVEGHPYQETQYF | TGCAGCGTTGAAGGGCACCCGTACCAAGAGACCCAGTACTTC
. | TRBJ1-5 | TRBV12-3/TRBV12-4 | 13 | . | CASSSQGSQPQHF | TGTGCCAGCAGCAGTCAGGGGAGTCAGCCCCAGCATTTT
. | TRBJ2-1 | TRBV20-1 | 15 | . | CSARDPAGAYNEQFF | TGCAGTGCTAGAGATCCGGCAGGAGCATACAATGAGCAGTTCTTC
. | TRBJ1-1 | TRBV14 | 13 | . | CASSQVGDTEAFF | TGTGCCAGCAGCCAAGTAGGGGACACTGAAGCTTTCTTT
few | TRBJ1-2 | TRBV29-1 | 14 | . | CSVGPTGAVKGYTF | TGCAGCGTTGGTCCAACGGGGGCCGTGAAGGGCTACACCTTC
few | TRBJ2-1 | TRBV7-9 | 13 | . | CASSPRVGNEQFF | TGTGCCAGCAGCCCCAGGGTAGGCAATGAGCAGTTCTTC
. | TRBJ2-7 | TRBV5-1 | 14 | . | CASSLAGDLDEQYF | TGCGCCAGCAGCTTGGCGGGGGATCTGGACGAGCAGTACTTC
. | TRBJ1-2 | TRBV12-3/TRBV12-4 | 12 | . | CASSVSIYGYTF | TGTGCCAGCAGTGTTTCCATTTATGGCTACACCTTC
. | TRBJ1-6 | TRBV7-2 | 16 | TRBD1 | CASSLAGQAYNSPLHF | TGTGCCAGCAGCTTAGCTGGACAGGCCTATAATTCACCCCTCCACTTT
few | TRBJ2-3 | TRBV4-1 | 12 | . | CASSQLVDTQYF | TGCGCCAGCAGCCAATTAGTAGATACGCAGTATTTT
. | TRBJ2-1 | TRBV12-3/TRBV12-4 | 16 | TRBD2 | CASSLASGGLLSREFF | TGTGCCAGCAGTTTAGCGAGCGGGGGGCTCTTATCAAGGGAGTTCTTC
. | TRBJ1-5 | TRBV6-2/TRBV6-3 | 14 | . | CASTIRGGNQPQHF | TGTGCCAGCACCATCAGGGGTGGCAATCAGCCCCAGCATTTT
few | TRBJ1-2 | TRBV7-9 | 16 | . | CASSFAAGEGSYGYTF | TGTGCCAGCAGCTTTGCTGCCGGCGAGGGCAGCTATGGCTACACCTTC
few | TRBJ2-3 | TRBV29-1 | 13 | . | CSVGRGATDTQYF | TGCAGCGTTGGGAGGGGAGCCACAGATACGCAGTATTTT
once | TRBJ2-4 | TRBV20-1 | 16 | . | CSASLSGAADQNIQYF | TGCAGTGCTAGTCTCTCCGGGGCCGCAGACCAAAACATTCAGTACTTC